These 23 T cell receptor beta chains were sequenced from one sample in a study of a mutant IDH1 vaccine in newly diagnosed glioma. For these receptors, no antigen is known. The time point denotes: week 5, during vaccination. Alongside topical imiquimod, each dose of vaccine comprised 300 ug of mutant IDH1 20-mer peptide. Sequenced by immunoSEQ multiplex PCR; TCRdb stores in-frame clones only, minus some. The data show tens of thousands of clones, with just under 80% seen just once and roughly 5.2% held by the top ten. The material sequenced was PBMCs, taken from a glioma patient whose treatment included an IDH1 peptide vaccine. All receptors come from a man aged 50 to 60 with glioma.

The chain employs TRBV19 and TRBJ1-2, with a possible D match to TRBD1 (5 bases). This CDR3 comprises 14 residues. The germline V gene has CDR1 LNHDA and CDR2 SQIVND (reference sequence). V lost 7 bases and J 1 base, leaving 13 bases between the germline ends. The CDR3 spells CASTIWGNNYGYTF. The CDR3 nucleotides read TGTGCCAGTACCATATGGGGGAATAACTATGGCTACACCTTC.

This chain uses TRBV7-9 with TRBJ2-3; D not resolved. Looked up from germline, CDR1 is SEHNR and CDR2 is FQNEAQ (reference sequence). V gave up 3 bases and J gave up 3 bases, with 7 bases separating them. This CDR3 contains 13 residues. CDR3 sequence (DNA): TGTGCCAGCAGCTTCAGAGAAACAGATACGCAGTATTTT. Translation gives CASSFRETDTQYF.

The chain couples TRBV4-1 to TRBJ2-2, with 13 bases identical to TRBD2. The germline V gene encodes CDR1 MGHRA and CDR2 YSYEKL. There are 18 residues in the CDR3. The V segment lost 1 base and the J segment 2 bases; nucleotides outside the gene matches: 4. The CDR3 reads CASSQGLAGGLNTGELFF. CDR3 coding DNA: TGCGCCAGCAGCCAAGGACTAGCGGGGGGACTAAACACCGGGGAGCTGTTTTTT.

Only one count was recorded for this clone. This rearrangement joins TRBV9 to TRBJ2-1; 7 bases map to TRBD2. With V trimmed by 1 base and J by 2 bases, 0 bases remained unmatched. The length of the CDR3 is 14 residues. Germline loops: CDR1 SGDLS, CDR2 YYNGEE. The CDR3 here is CASSVRGAYNEQFF. In DNA form, the CDR3 reads TGTGCCAGCAGCGTACGGGGGGCCTACAATGAGCAGTTCTTC.

The chain combines TRBV11-2 with TRBJ2-3; unclear D gene. Germline lookup yields CDR1 SGHAT and CDR2 FQNNGV. The CDR3 loop spans 14 amino acids. The V and J ends lost 5 bases and 0 bases respectively, with 9 bases between them. For the CDR3, the DNA is TGTGCCAGCAGCCTGACTTCTAGCACAGATACGCAGTATTTT. Translated: CASSLTSSTDTQYF.

This clone occurred once. This sequence joins TRBV29-1 and TRBJ2-7; possibly TRBD1 or TRBD2 for D (5 bases each). Germline CDR1 SQVTM, CDR2 ANQGSEA. V was pared by 1 base and J by 3 bases, with 19 bases between. This CDR3 is built from 16 residues. The chain's CDR3 is CSVEGLEGRPGYEQYF. The CDR3 DNA reads as TGCAGCGTTGAAGGTCTTGAGGGGAGACCGGGCTACGAGCAGTACTTC.

This clone was counted a single time. This sequence joins TRBV5-5 and TRBJ1-5; TRBD1 is a possible D gene (5 bases). Germline CDR1 reads SGHKS; CDR2 reads YYEKEE (reference sequence). CDR3 length equals 18 residues. Trimming cost V 2 bases and J 0 bases, with 18 bases left between them. CDR3 bases: TGTGCCAGCAGCTTACACTTCCGGGGGGGGTATAGCAATCAGCCCCAGCATTTT. This encodes CASSLHFRGGYSNQPQHF.

CDR3 loop: CASTFRGTSSYEQYF. CDR3 bases: TGTGCCAGCACCTTTAGGGGCACCAGCTCCTACGAGCAGTACTTC. The chain is built from TRBV2 and TRBJ2-7; a weak D match, TRBD1 (5 bases). The CDR3 spans 15 residues. The germline CDR1 and CDR2 sequences are SNHLY and FYNNEI. V lost 7 bases to trimming and J lost 0 bases, with 16 bases between them.

J is TRBJ2-2 and V is TRBV25-1; maybe TRBD1 (5 bases). CDR1 MGHDK and CDR2 SYGVNS come from the germline V gene. CDR3 length equals 15 residues. V lost 5 bases, J lost 2 bases, and 12 bases lay in between. The CDR3 sequence is CASSPGRVNTGELFF. The CDR3, as DNA: TGTGCCAGCAGTCCGGGCAGGGTAAACACCGGGGAGCTGTTTTTT.

This sequence joins TRBV19 and TRBJ1-1, with D unclear. The CDR3 covers 13 residues. V lost 4 bases to trimming and J lost 4 bases, with 10 bases between them. CDR1 LNHDA and CDR2 SQIVND come from the germline V gene (reference sequence). CDR3 region: CASSRSRPTEAFF. The CDR3 DNA sequence: TGTGCCAGTAGTAGGAGCCGTCCCACTGAAGCTTTCTTT.

The chain combines TRBV14 with TRBJ1-1, with D hard to call. Trimming removed 3 bases at V and 0 bases at J, with 14 bases between. The CDR3 covers 16 residues. The germline CDR1 and CDR2 sequences are SGHDN and FVKESK. This CDR3 is CASSHRAGIMNTEAFF. DNA for the CDR3: TGTGCCAGCAGCCACCGTGCGGGGATCATGAACACTGAAGCTTTCTTT.

This chain uses TRBV5-4 with TRBJ2-5; D is unclear. Germline V gene data show CDR1 as SGHNT and CDR2 as YYREEE (reference sequence). V lost 5 bases and J lost 3, with 14 bases in between. CDR3 length equals 14 residues. The CDR3 DNA sequence: TGTGCCAGCAGGGTGGGATTCGGAGAAGAGACCCAGTACTTC. It translates to CASRVGFGEETQYF.

V gene TRBV5-4 combines with J gene TRBJ2-1, with TRBD2 identical over 10 bases. Germline CDR1 is SGHNT and CDR2 is YYREEE (reference sequence). With 3 bases clipped from V and 7 bases from J, the junction kept 7 bases outside the gene matches. This CDR3 comprises 15 residues. The CDR3 region has the DNA TGTGCCAGCAGCTGGGGTAGCGGGGGGAGTAATGAGCAGTTCTTC. Translating gives CASSWGSGGSNEQFF.

This clone appeared a single time. The chain joins TRBV11-2 to TRBJ2-7, with 8 bases aligning to TRBD2. With 5 bases clipped from V and 2 bases from J, the junction kept 17 bases outside the gene matches. The length of the CDR3 is 18 residues. Per the germline V gene, CDR1 is SGHAT and CDR2 is FQNNGV. The CDR3 region is CASSHSGNRGTAAYEQYF. In DNA, the CDR3 is TGTGCCAGCAGCCATAGCGGGAATCGAGGGACTGCCGCCTACGAGCAGTACTTC.

Details on this clone: The same CDR3 can be traced to other DNA sequences in this sample. The V gene is TRBV5-1, the J gene TRBJ1-5; 8 nucleotides agree with TRBD1. The CDR3 is 15 residues long. Germline CDR1 and CDR2: SGHRS and YFSETQ. The V gene end was trimmed by 5 bases and the J gene end by 3 bases; junction bases not matched to a gene: 7. Here the CDR3 reads CASSSGTGFNQPQHF. Written as DNA, the CDR3 is TGCGCCAGCAGTTCCGGGACAGGCTTCAATCAGCCCCAGCATTTT.

The J gene is TRBJ1-1, the V gene TRBV9; weak D call: TRBD1 (5 bases). Germline loops: CDR1 SGDLS, CDR2 YYNGEE. The CDR3 runs 13 residues. The V end lost 4 bases, the J end lost 6 bases, and 13 bases lay between the germline ends. Here the CDR3 DNA reads TGTGCCAGCAGCCCCGGGCAGGGCCCTGAAGCTTTCTTT. Translating gives CASSPGQGPEAFF.

The CDR3 DNA sequence: TGTGCCAGCATAGGACAGGTCAATCAGCCCCAGCATTTT. Translation gives CASIGQVNQPQHF. The rearrangement uses TRBV28 and TRBJ1-5; TRBD1 matches 7 bases. The V segment lost 7 bases and the J segment 3 bases; nucleotides outside the gene matches: 3. The CDR3 is made up of 13 amino acids. Germline V gene lookup returns CDR1 MDHEN and CDR2 SYDVKM.

The CDR3 DNA is TGTGCCAGCAGCAAGCCCAGCCGCCAAGAGACCCAGTACTTC. It encodes CASSKPSRQETQYF. The rearrangement uses TRBV7-9 and TRBJ2-5, with D hard to call. The germline CDR1 and CDR2 sequences are SEHNR and FQNEAQ (reference sequence). V lost 5 bases to trimming and J lost 1 base, with 11 bases between them. The CDR3 runs 14 residues.

In its sample, this clone was seen once. The chain recombines TRBV7-6 with TRBJ2-7; D ambiguous. V was cut by 5 bases and J by 0 bases, with 8 bases left in between. Germline V gene data show CDR1 as SGHVS and CDR2 as FNYEAQ. The CDR3 extends over 13 amino acids. The CDR3 sequence: CASSPLGSYEQYF. The CDR3 coding sequence is TGTGCCAGCAGCCCTCTAGGCTCCTACGAGCAGTACTTC. The full variable domain, its missing parts supplied by reference TRBV7-6 and TRBJ2-7, is GAGVSQSPRYKVTKRGQDVALRCDPISGHVSLYWYRQALGQGPEFLTYFNYEAQQDKSGLPNDRFSAERPEGSISTLTIQRTEQRDSAMYRCASSPLGSYEQYFGPGTRLTVT.

The chain employs TRBV9 and TRBJ2-3, with D hard to call. This CDR3 spans 9 amino acids. Germline-derived CDR1 and CDR2 are SGDLS and YYNGEE. The ends were cut back, 8 bases at V and 4 bases at J, with 2 bases in the middle. The CDR3 here is CARSDTQYF. The DNA of the CDR3 is TGTGCCAGATCAGATACGCAGTATTTT.

This clone was counted only a few times. The chain recombines TRBV4-1 with TRBJ2-1, with TRBD2 matching over 9 bases. V lost 11 bases and J lost 9; bases outside the gene matches: 11. Germline-derived CDR1 and CDR2 are MGHRA and YSYEKL. The CDR3 length is 13 residues. The CDR3 here is CASSAGGRGEQFF. The CDR3 DNA follows: TGCGCCTCCTCAGCGGGGGGCCGGGGTGAGCAGTTCTTC.

The chain carries TRBV5-5 and TRBJ1-2; tentative D call: TRBD1 (5 bases). Between the trimmed V and J ends, which lost 4 bases and 3 bases, there was a span of 13 bases. The CDR3 loop spans 14 amino acids. CDR1 and CDR2 from the germline V gene are SGHKS and YYEKEE (reference sequence). The CDR3 nucleotides read TGTGCCAGCAGCCCCCTAACGGGGGACTATGGCTACACCTTC. It codes for CASSPLTGDYGYTF.

This chain connects TRBV6-5 to TRBJ2-7, with D possibly being TRBD2 (6 bases). The V end lost 2 bases, the J end lost 3 bases, and 14 bases lay between the germline ends. Per germline, CDR1 MNHEY and CDR2 SVGAGI. The CDR3 loop spans 15 amino acids. The CDR3 protein is CASSYRTEGFYEQYF. DNA of the CDR3: TGTGCCAGCAGTTACCGGACGGAGGGATTCTACGAGCAGTACTTC.